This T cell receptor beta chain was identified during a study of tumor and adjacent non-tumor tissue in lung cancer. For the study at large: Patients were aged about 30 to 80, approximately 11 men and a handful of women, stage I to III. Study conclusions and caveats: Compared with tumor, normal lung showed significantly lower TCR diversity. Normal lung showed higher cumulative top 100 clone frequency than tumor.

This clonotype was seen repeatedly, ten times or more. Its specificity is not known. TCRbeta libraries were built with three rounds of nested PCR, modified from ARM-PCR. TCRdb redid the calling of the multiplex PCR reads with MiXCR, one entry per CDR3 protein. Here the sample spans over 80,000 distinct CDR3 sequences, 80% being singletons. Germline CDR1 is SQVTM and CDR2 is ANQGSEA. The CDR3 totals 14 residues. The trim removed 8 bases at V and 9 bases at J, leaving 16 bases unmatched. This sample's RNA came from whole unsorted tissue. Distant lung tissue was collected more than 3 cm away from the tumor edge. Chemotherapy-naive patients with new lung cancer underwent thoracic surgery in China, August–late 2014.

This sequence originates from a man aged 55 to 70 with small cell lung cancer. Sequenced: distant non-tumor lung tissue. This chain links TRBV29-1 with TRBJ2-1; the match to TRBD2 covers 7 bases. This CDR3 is CSISGGEAVREQFF. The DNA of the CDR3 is TGCAGCATCTCTGGGGGGGAAGCGGTACGTGAGCAGTTCTTC.